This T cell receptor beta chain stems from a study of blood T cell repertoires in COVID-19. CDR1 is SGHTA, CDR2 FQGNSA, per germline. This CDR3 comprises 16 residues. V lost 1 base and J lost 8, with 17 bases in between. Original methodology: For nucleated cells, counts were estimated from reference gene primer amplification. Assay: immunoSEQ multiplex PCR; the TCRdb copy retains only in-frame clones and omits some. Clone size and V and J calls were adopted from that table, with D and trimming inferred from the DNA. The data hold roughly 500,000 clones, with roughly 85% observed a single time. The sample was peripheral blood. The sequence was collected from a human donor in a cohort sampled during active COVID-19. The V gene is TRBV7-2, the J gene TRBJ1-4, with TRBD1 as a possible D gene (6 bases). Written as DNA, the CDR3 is TGTGCCAGCAGCTTAGATGGGTCAGGGGTTGGGGAAAAACTGTTTTTT. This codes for CASSLDGSGVGEKLFF.